This passage covers 2 T cell receptor beta chains from one sample sequenced in a study of blood T cell repertoires in COVID-19. Sequencing used immunoSEQ multiplex PCR; TCRdb keeps in-frame clones, though not all of them. The table has about 170,000 clones, roughly 86% seen once; the top ten hold 2.5% to 4%. The sequencing sample was made of peripheral blood. These receptors all stem from a man in his 70s with acute or convalescent COVID-19.

The J gene is TRBJ2-1, the V gene TRBV10-1; TRBD2 is a possible D gene (5 bases). V was shortened by 4 bases and J by 6 bases, with 13 bases between the two germline ends. CDR1 and CDR2 from the germline V gene are WNHNN and SYGVQD (reference sequence). The CDR3 has 14 amino acids. CDR3 sequence: CASSARGRTNEQFF. The CDR3 DNA reads TGCGCCAGCAGTGCCCGGGGAAGGACCAATGAGCAGTTCTTC.

The table lists this clone with a count of one. The genes are TRBV21-1 and TRBJ2-3; TRBD2, the table's D call, lacks a check against the DNA. TRBV21-1 is reported as a pseudogene. The CDR3 covers 16 residues. The CDR3 nucleotides read TGTGCCAGCAGCACCGGACTAGCGGGACGGACAGATACGCAGTATTTT. It specifies CASSTGLAGRTDTQYF.